This TCR beta chain was sequenced in a study of T cell responses to AZD1222 COVID-19 vaccine. Whole-study findings and limits: Only after the peak T cell response were repertoires sampled. Clonal diversity was possibly underestimated; the donors were predominantly white British and more often female.

Of note for this clone: Its specificity is unknown.

Assay: immunoSEQ multiplex PCR; the TCRdb copy retains only in-frame clones and omits some. The sample has about 150,000 clones; around 88% are singletons. The specimen comprised peripheral blood, sampled 28 days after the second AZD1222 dose. The sequence came from an adult who received the AZD1222 COVID-19 vaccine.

The CDR3 spells CASSGTNRINYGYTF. The CDR3 nucleotides read TGTGCCAGCAGTGGGACAAATCGGATTAACTATGGCTACACCTTC. The V and J genes are TRBV2 and TRBJ1-2, with D perhaps matching TRBD1 (5 bases). CDR3 length equals 15 residues. CDR1 is SNHLY, CDR2 FYNNEI, per germline. V lost 4 bases and J lost 1, with 13 bases in between.